A selection of T cell receptor beta chains follows, all from one sample in a study of prognosis after radiotherapy for stage I lung cancer. In TCRdb, the multiplex PCR reads were re-called with MiXCR into one record per CDR3 protein. The top ten hold just under 15% of the sample, which has approximately 25,000 distinct CDR3 sequences, 46% seen once. The specimen was PBMCs, collected before or after stereotactic body radiation therapy (not recorded which). The receptors derive from a donor aged 50 or older with non-small cell lung cancer. CDR3s include the opening cysteine and the closing phenylalanine or tryptophan. D genes are given only for firm matches. Expanded clones are given a class, and other clones once, few, many or no size at all.

CDR3 length	clone size	D gene	J gene	V gene	CDR3 protein	CDR3 DNA
13	many	.	TRBJ1-2	TRBV5-4	CASSLDSNYGYTF	TGTGCCAGCAGCTTGGACAGTAACTATGGCTACACCTTC
14	medium-sized	.	TRBJ2-3	TRBV5-1	CASSGDWGTDTQYF	TGCGCCAGCAGTGGGGACTGGGGCACAGATACGCAGTATTTT
17	many	TRBD1	TRBJ2-6	TRBV18	CASSPVTGRSGANVLTF	TGTGCCAGCTCACCAGTGACAGGGAGATCTGGGGCCAACGTCCTGACTTTC
21	few	.	TRBJ1-5	TRBV9	CASTQGRLASKRDQTSQPQHF	TGTGCCAGCACCCAAGGTAGACTAGCCAGCAAAAGGGACCAGACTAGCCAGCCCCAGCATTTT
13	many	.	TRBJ2-3	TRBV20-1	CSAPYGITDTQYF	TGCAGTGCTCCCTATGGGATCACAGATACGCAGTATTTT
16	.	TRBD1	TRBJ2-2	TRBV7-9	CASSLGRDRVTGELFF	TGCGCCAGCAGCTTGGGCCGGGACAGGGTCACCGGGGAGCTGTTTTTT
14	.	.	TRBJ2-1	TRBV28	CASSLDRPYNDQFF	TGTGCCAGCAGTCTAGACAGGCCATACAATGATCAGTTCTTC
17	many	.	TRBJ2-3	TRBV14	CASSPPSAGTKRDTQYF	TGTGCCAGCAGCCCTCCCAGCGCCGGGACAAAAAGGGATACGCAGTATTTT
13	.	.	TRBJ1-2	TRBV5-1	CASSLDPTYGYTF	TGCGCCAGCAGCTTGGACCCGACTTATGGCTACACCTTC
13	medium-sized	.	TRBJ1-1	TRBV7-8	CASSYVIGEGAFF	TGTGCCAGCAGCTACGTCATCGGGGAGGGAGCTTTCTTT
16	.	TRBD1	TRBJ1-3	TRBV6-1	CASSEWGQLPENTIYF	TGTGCCAGCAGTGAATGGGGACAGTTACCTGAAAACACCATATATTTT
21	.	.	TRBJ2-1	TRBV6-2/TRBV6-3	CASSYPGPQKGGKAVYNEQFF	TGTGCCAGCAGCTACCCGGGGCCGCAGAAGGGGGGTAAAGCTGTGTACAATGAGCAGTTCTTC
15	many	TRBD1	TRBJ2-7	TRBV9	CASSSTGTEFYEQYF	TGTGCCAGCAGCTCCACCGGGACAGAGTTTTACGAGCAGTACTTC
14	once	.	TRBJ2-3	TRBV20-1	CSAPDEGSIYTQYF	TGCAGTGCCCCGGACGAAGGGAGCATATATACGCAGTATTTT
11	.	.	TRBJ1-3	TRBV7-8	CAILDGNTIYF	TGTGCCATCCTTGATGGAAACACCATATATTTT
18	medium-sized	TRBD2	TRBJ2-2	TRBV20-1	CSASPGLAGQRSTGELFF	TGCAGTGCTAGCCCGGGACTAGCGGGACAGAGATCAACCGGGGAGCTGTTTTTT
11	.	TRBD1	TRBJ2-7	TRBV2	CASSELQGEYF	TGTGCCAGCAGTGAACTACAGGGGGAGTACTTC
16	.	.	TRBJ2-2	TRBV10-3	CAISESARASTWELFF	TGTGCCATCAGTGAGTCTGCCAGGGCGAGCACCTGGGAGCTGTTTTTT
13	medium-sized	.	TRBJ2-7	TRBV6-1	CASSGGDGNEQYF	TGTGCCAGCAGCGGTGGGGACGGTAACGAGCAGTACTTC
15	.	TRBD2	TRBJ2-7	TRBV20-1	CSVSGGSSGSYGGYF	TGCAGTGTCTCCGGGGGAAGTAGCGGGAGTTATGGTGGGTACTTC
12	many	.	TRBJ1-1	TRBV20-1	CSFRDTNTEAFF	TGCAGCTTCCGGGACACTAACACTGAAGCTTTCTTT
15	.	.	TRBJ1-5	TRBV4-3	CASSQHLRGNQPQHF	TGCGCCAGCAGCCAACACTTACGCGGCAATCAGCCCCAGCATTTT
14	many	.	TRBJ2-2	TRBV9	CASSVAGGARELFF	TGTGCCAGCAGCGTAGCTGGGGGGGCGCGGGAGCTGTTTTTT
16	many	TRBD1	TRBJ1-2	TRBV7-2	CASSSKRTGEVSGYTF	TGTGCCAGCAGCTCAAAACGGACAGGGGAAGTAAGCGGCTACACCTTC
15	medium-sized	.	TRBJ1-3	TRBV6-1	CASRLDPLSGNTIYF	TGTGCCAGCAGACTGGACCCCCTTTCTGGAAACACCATATATTTT
19	many	TRBD1	TRBJ1-4	TRBV7-2	CASSLDGTGVFATNEKLFF	TGTGCCAGCAGCTTAGACGGGACAGGGGTTTTTGCAACTAATGAAAAACTGTTTTTT
17	many	.	TRBJ1-5	TRBV6-1	CASNGPRMLYSNQPQHF	TGTGCCAGCAATGGGCCCCGAATGCTCTATAGCAATCAGCCCCAGCATTTT
15	.	TRBD1	TRBJ2-1	TRBV6-2/TRBV6-3	CASSAQGSSYNEQFF	TGTGCCAGCAGTGCACAGGGGAGCTCCTACAATGAGCAGTTCTTC
14	medium-sized	.	TRBJ1-2	TRBV27	CASSLGPGNYGYTF	TGTGCCAGCAGTTTAGGTCCGGGGAACTATGGCTACACCTTC
16	many	TRBD2	TRBJ2-7	TRBV5-6	CASTLSWTSASYEQYF	TGTGCCAGCACCCTGTCCTGGACTAGCGCTTCCTACGAGCAGTACTTC
16	many	.	TRBJ2-1	TRBV2	CASKAGAANSLNEQFF	TGTGCCAGCAAAGCGGGCGCCGCGAATTCCCTCAATGAGCAGTTCTTC
13	.	.	TRBJ2-2	TRBV28	CASSRWTDGELFF	TGTGCCAGCAGCCGTTGGACCGACGGGGAGCTGTTTTTT
13	.	.	TRBJ2-5	TRBV11-2	CASSKDSQETQYF	TGTGCCAGCAGCAAGGACAGCCAAGAGACCCAGTACTTC
13	.	.	TRBJ2-7	TRBV28	CASTPDNPYEQYF	TGTGCCAGCACCCCGGACAACCCATACGAGCAGTACTTC
14	many	.	TRBJ1-5	TRBV12-3/TRBV12-4	CASSLRAGNQPQHF	TGTGCCAGCAGTTTACGGGCAGGGAATCAGCCCCAGCATTTT
15	many	TRBD1	TRBJ2-2	TRBV2	CASSEGQGNTGELFF	TGTGCCAGCAGCGAGGGACAGGGGAACACCGGGGAGCTGTTTTTT
22	many	.	TRBJ2-2	TRBV24-1	CATSDIDRGLGSGSKNTGELFF	TGTGCCACCAGTGATATTGACAGGGGGCTTGGTAGCGGGAGTAAGAACACCGGGGAGCTGTTTTTT
16	many	TRBD2	TRBJ2-3	TRBV11-2	CASSLTRTRTADTQYF	TGTGCCAGCAGCTTAACCCGGACTAGAACAGCAGATACGCAGTATTTT